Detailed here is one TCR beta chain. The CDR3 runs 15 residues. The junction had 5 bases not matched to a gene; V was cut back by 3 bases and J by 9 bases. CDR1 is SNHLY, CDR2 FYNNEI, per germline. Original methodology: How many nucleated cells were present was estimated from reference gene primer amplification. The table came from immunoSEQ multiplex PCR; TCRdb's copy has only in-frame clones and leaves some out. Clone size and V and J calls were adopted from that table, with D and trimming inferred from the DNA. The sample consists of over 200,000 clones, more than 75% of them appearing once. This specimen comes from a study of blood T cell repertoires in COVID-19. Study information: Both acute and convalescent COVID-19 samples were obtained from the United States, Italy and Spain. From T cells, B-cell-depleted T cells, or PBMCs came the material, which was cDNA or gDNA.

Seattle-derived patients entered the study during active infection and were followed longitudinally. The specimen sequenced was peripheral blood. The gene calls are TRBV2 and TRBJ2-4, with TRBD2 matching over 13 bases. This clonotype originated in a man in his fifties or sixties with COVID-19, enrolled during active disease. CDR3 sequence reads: CASSEATSGGGIQYF. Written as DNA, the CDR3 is TGTGCCAGCAGTGAGGCCACTAGCGGGGGGGGCATTCAGTACTTC.